These 26 T cell receptor beta chains originate from one sample sequenced in a study of cytomegalovirus exposure and HLA in healthy donors. TCRdb's copy holds only in-frame clones and misses some; the assay was immunoSEQ multiplex PCR. The sample includes under 250,000 clones, roughly 84% of them seen just once. The material sequenced was PBMCs. The receptors come from a woman aged 18-35 years in good health and CMV-seropositive.

V gene TRBV5-1 combines with J gene TRBJ1-1; D uncertain. Trimming took 2 bases from V and 0 from J, leaving 8 bases between them. The CDR3 is made up of 14 amino acids. From germline, CDR1 is SGHRS and CDR2 YFSETQ. The CDR3 sequence is CASSFSPMNTEAFF. CDR3 bases: TGCGCCAGCAGCTTTTCCCCCATGAACACTGAAGCTTTCTTT.

CDR3 nucleotide sequence: TGTGCCAGCAGCGCGACTCGGACAGGTGAAGCCACTGAAGCTTTCTTT. It is translated as CASSATRTGEATEAFF. The J gene is TRBJ1-1, the V gene TRBV9, with 7 bases lining up with TRBD1. Trimming removed 3 bases from V and 4 bases from J; junction bases left unmatched: 12. Germline values: CDR1 SGDLS, CDR2 YYNGEE. The length of the CDR3 is 16 residues.

The chain combines TRBV7-9 with TRBJ2-2, with D maybe TRBD1 (6 bases). The CDR3 has 17 amino acids. In germline, CDR1 is SEHNR, CDR2 FQNEAQ (reference sequence). V was clipped by 5 bases and J by 1 base, with 17 bases between them. The CDR3 sequence is CASSPGTSILNTGELFF. CDR3 coding DNA: TGTGCCAGCAGCCCCGGGACATCCATACTGAACACCGGGGAGCTGTTTTTT.

The chain combines TRBV18 with TRBJ1-2; D gene ambiguous. This CDR3 has 15 residues. Germline CDR1 reads KGHSH; CDR2 reads LQKENI. The V end was cut by 2 bases, the J end by 2 bases, with 12 bases between. CDR3 loop: CASSPFTDPNYGYTF. CDR3 nucleotide sequence: TGTGCCAGCTCACCATTTACAGATCCGAACTATGGCTACACCTTC.

Many counts were recorded for this clone. The chain joins TRBV10-3 to TRBJ1-5; D ambiguous. Germline V gene lookup returns CDR1 ENHRY and CDR2 SYGVKD. Trimming took 3 bases from V and 3 from J, leaving 3 bases between them. The CDR3 spans 12 residues. The CDR3, as DNA: TGTGCCATCAGTGACAACAATCAGCCCCAGCATTTT. It encodes CAISDNNQPQHF.

As DNA, the CDR3 is TGTGCCAGCAGCGGGAGAGTTAACAATGAGCAGTTCTTC. Translation: CASSGRVNNEQFF. The chain carries TRBV25-1 and TRBJ2-1; tentatively, D is TRBD2 (6 bases). Trimming took 6 bases from V and 5 from J, leaving 11 bases between them. CDR3 length: 13 amino acids. The germline CDR1 and CDR2 sequences are MGHDK and SYGVNS.

The chain recombines TRBV9 with TRBJ2-7; 7 nucleotides align to TRBD2. Germline values: CDR1 SGDLS, CDR2 YYNGEE. The CDR3 loop spans 13 amino acids. V shed 4 bases and J 7 bases; nucleotides not matched to a gene: 8. The DNA of the CDR3 is TGTGCCAGCAGCCCCGGGGGGTTCGGGGAGCAGTACTTC. Translation gives CASSPGGFGEQYF.

This clone has a handful of counts. The rearrangement joins TRBV5-1 to TRBJ2-7; tentative D call: TRBD1 (6 bases). This CDR3 spans 14 amino acids. Germline CDR1 is SGHRS and CDR2 is YFSETQ. Trimming shortened V by 4 bases and J by 2 bases, and 13 bases separated the two germline ends. The CDR3 is CASSQRQATYEQYF. The CDR3 nucleotides are TGCGCCAGCAGCCAGCGACAGGCAACCTACGAGCAGTACTTC. Combining the CDR3 with reference TRBV5-1 and TRBJ2-7 gives the whole variable domain KAGVTQTPRYLIKTRGQQVTLSCSPISGHRSVSWYQQTPGQGLQFLFEYFSETQRNKGNFPGRFSGRQFSNSRSEMNVSTLELGDSALYLCASSQRQATYEQYFGPGTRLTVT.

The rearrangement links TRBV19 to TRBJ2-1, with 13 nucleotides matching TRBD2. With V trimmed by 5 bases and J by 10 bases, 8 bases remained unmatched. The CDR3 is 15 amino acids. Germline V gives CDR1 LNHDA, CDR2 SQIVND (reference sequence). CDR3 in amino acids: CASSPRLAGGLEQFF. The CDR3 DNA follows: TGTGCCAGTAGTCCCAGACTAGCGGGAGGCCTCGAGCAGTTCTTC.

The gene calls are TRBV6-1 and TRBJ1-2, with a tentative D call TRBD1 (5 bases). V lost 6 bases and J lost 3, with 11 bases in between. Germline assignment: CDR1 MNHNS and CDR2 SASEGT. This CDR3 region has 13 residues. CDR3 region: CASRDKRDYGYTF. The DNA for the CDR3 is TGTGCCAGCAGGGACAAGAGAGACTATGGCTACACCTTC.

The chain couples TRBV29-1 to TRBJ1-2; 7 bases line up with TRBD1. The CDR3 covers 15 residues. Germline assignment: CDR1 SQVTM and CDR2 ANQGSEA. The ends lost 5 bases at V and 5 bases at J; junction bases unmatched: 14. In DNA, the CDR3 is TGCAGCGTTAATGCCTGGGGACAGCTAATATATGGCTACACCTTC. It yields the protein CSVNAWGQLIYGYTF. The entire variable domain, with the rest obtained from reference TRBV29-1 and TRBJ1-2, is as follows: SAVISQKPSRDICQRGTSLTIQCQVDSQVTMMFWYRQQPGQSLTLIATANQGSEATYESGFVIDKFPISRPNLTFSTLTVSNMSPEDSSIYLCSVNAWGQLIYGYTFGSGTRLTVV.

The rearrangement joins TRBV7-6 to TRBJ2-1; TRBD2 might be the D (6 bases). Germline lookup yields CDR1 SGHVS and CDR2 FNYEAQ. Trimming pared 1 base from V and 12 bases from J, leaving 25 bases between. This CDR3 region has 17 residues. The CDR3 sequence is CASSLVRIGGFNERQFF. CDR3 nucleotides: TGTGCCAGCAGCTTAGTTCGGATCGGGGGATTCAATGAGCGGCAGTTCTTC.

The chain uses TRBV6-4 and TRBJ1-1, with a possible D match to TRBD1 (5 bases). Germline V CDR1 and CDR2: MRHNA, SNTAGT. Deletions cut 7 bases from V and 4 bases from J, with 16 bases between. This CDR3 comprises 14 residues. The CDR3 loop reads CASKSGPGGTEAFF. In DNA, the CDR3 is TGTGCCAGCAAATCGGGACCGGGGGGCACTGAAGCTTTCTTT.

The chain combines TRBV5-1 with TRBJ2-7, with 7 nucleotides matching TRBD1. Looked up from germline, CDR1 is SGHRS and CDR2 is YFSETQ. This CDR3 is built from 15 residues. Trimming took 0 bases from V and 6 from J; bases not matched to a gene: 9. CDR3 nucleotides: TGCGCCAGCAGCTTGGATGTGACAGGGTACGGCGAGCAGTACTTC. Its protein product is CASSLDVTGYGEQYF.

This clone was recorded only once. The genes are TRBV30 and TRBJ2-4; D is unclear. Looked up from germline, CDR1 is GTSNPN and CDR2 is SVGIG (reference sequence). The length of the CDR3 is 15 residues. The germline V and J ends were trimmed by 0 bases and 0 bases, with 9 bases remaining between them. The CDR3 is CAWSVAVLAKNIQYF. The CDR3 DNA reads as TGTGCCTGGAGTGTCGCGGTTCTAGCCAAAAACATTCAGTACTTC.

The rearrangement uses TRBV5-1 and TRBJ2-1; TRBD2 is a possible D gene (6 bases). CDR3 length: 12 amino acids. The V gene's germline CDR1 is SGHRS and CDR2 YFSETQ. Trimming took 0 bases from V and 10 from J, leaving 8 bases between them. CDR3 amino acids: CASSLAAGEQFF. CDR3 nucleotides: TGCGCCAGCAGCTTGGCGGCGGGGGAGCAGTTCTTC.

Turning to this clone: Other DNA sequences in this sample translate to the same CDR3. The gene calls are TRBV9 and TRBJ2-3; 10 bases fit TRBD2. J was trimmed by 3 bases and V by 0 bases; bases with no gene match: 4. The CDR3 contains 16 residues. Germline V CDR1 and CDR2: SGDLS, YYNGEE. For the CDR3, the DNA is TGTGCCAGCAGCGTAGGTGCTAGCGGGAGTACAGATACGCAGTATTTT. It is translated as CASSVGASGSTDTQYF.

The chain employs TRBV28 and TRBJ2-3; 9 bases are a match to TRBD1. V trimming: 5 bases; J trimming: 3 bases; junction bases outside the gene matches: 18. The CDR3 totals 19 residues. Germline V gene sequence: CDR1 MDHEN, CDR2 SYDVKM. The CDR3 sequence is CASSVDTPGRDRVTDTQYF. The CDR3, as DNA: TGTGCCAGCAGTGTAGATACCCCCGGTAGGGACAGGGTGACAGATACGCAGTATTTT.

The V gene is TRBV5-1, the J gene TRBJ2-7, with 8 bases aligning to TRBD1. Trimming at V came to 4 bases and at J to 6 bases, leaving 12 bases not matched to a gene. Looked up from germline, CDR1 is SGHRS and CDR2 is YFSETQ. This CDR3 is built from 15 residues. CDR3 residues: CASSPGRQGAGEQYF. CDR3 in DNA: TGCGCCAGCAGCCCGGGGCGCCAGGGGGCCGGCGAGCAGTACTTC.

The chain uses TRBV18 and TRBJ1-2; TRBD1 matches at 8 bases. This CDR3 has 16 residues. Trimming cost V 3 bases and J 7 bases; bases outside gene matches: 13. From germline, CDR1 is KGHSH and CDR2 LQKENI. DNA of the CDR3: TGTGCCAGCTCACCGTCACAGGGGGTGGTTCGCGGTGGCTACACCTTC. Translated, it gives CASSPSQGVVRGGYTF.

The chain combines TRBV10-3 with TRBJ1-1, with D perhaps TRBD1 (5 bases). Germline values: CDR1 ENHRY, CDR2 SYGVKD. The CDR3 loop spans 11 amino acids. V lost 6 bases and J 4 bases, leaving 6 bases between the germline ends. The CDR3 bases are TGTGCCATCAGGGGGCCCACTGAAGCTTTCTTT. It is translated as CAIRGPTEAFF.

The chain uses TRBV5-1 and TRBJ1-1; TRBD1 matches at 7 bases. Looked up from germline, CDR1 is SGHRS and CDR2 is YFSETQ. This CDR3 has 12 residues. The V segment lost 7 bases and the J segment 4 bases; nucleotides outside the gene matches: 4. The CDR3 DNA follows: TGCGCCAGCCGACAGGGTCTCACTGAAGCTTTCTTT. This codes for CASRQGLTEAFF.

The V and J genes are TRBV5-1 and TRBJ1-1, with a possible D match to TRBD1 (6 bases). Germline V CDR1 and CDR2: SGHRS, YFSETQ. V shed 3 bases and J shed 0 bases, with 9 bases lying between them. CDR3 length: 14 amino acids. This CDR3 reads CASSWGQLNTEAFF. The CDR3 DNA reads as TGCGCCAGCAGCTGGGGACAATTGAACACTGAAGCTTTCTTT.

The gene calls are TRBV7-9 and TRBJ2-3; 8 bases are shared with TRBD2. The V gene end was trimmed by 7 bases and the J gene end by 0 bases; junction bases not matched to a gene: 12. CDR3 size: 17 residues. The germline V gene has CDR1 SEHNR and CDR2 FQNEAQ (reference sequence). The CDR3: CASTPRRASGSTDTQYF. CDR3 coding DNA: TGTGCCAGCACCCCCAGACGGGCTAGCGGGAGCACAGATACGCAGTATTTT.

At least ten counts were recorded for this clone. This chain uses TRBV7-8 with TRBJ1-1; D is undetermined. The germline V and J ends were trimmed by 5 bases and 1 base, with 11 bases remaining between them. In germline, CDR1 is SGHVS, CDR2 FQNEAQ. This CDR3 has 14 residues. CDR3 DNA sequence: TGTGCCAGCAGCCCGGAGAACCAGAACACTGAAGCTTTCTTT. As protein: CASSPENQNTEAFF.

This chain links TRBV7-9 with TRBJ2-5; possible D gene TRBD1, 5 bases. V was pared by 1 base and J by 0 bases, with 15 bases between. This CDR3 is built from 17 residues. The germline gives CDR1 SEHNR, CDR2 FQNEAQ (reference sequence). CDR3 protein: CASSLVRTTPDQETQYF. The CDR3 DNA is TGTGCCAGCAGCTTAGTGAGGACAACACCCGACCAAGAGACCCAGTACTTC.